The clone carrying this T cell receptor (beta chain) was detected only once. This sample is part of a study of blood T cell repertoires in COVID-19. This table comes from immunoSEQ multiplex PCR, and its TCRdb copy is limited to in-frame clones, with some not included. The table has roughly 100,000 clones, 75% to 90% seen once. The CDR3 runs 15 residues. Germline CDR1 SGHTA, CDR2 FQGNSA. With 2 bases removed from V and 0 bases from J, the gap between germline ends came to 8 bases. Sequenced input: peripheral blood. The chain combines TRBV7-2 with TRBJ1-3; the D is unclear. This TCR was sampled from a man aged 55 to 70 with acute or convalescent COVID-19. CDR3 amino acids: CASSLRPSSGNTIYF. Written as DNA, the CDR3 is TGTGCCAGCAGCTTACGGCCTAGCTCTGGAAACACCATATATTTT.